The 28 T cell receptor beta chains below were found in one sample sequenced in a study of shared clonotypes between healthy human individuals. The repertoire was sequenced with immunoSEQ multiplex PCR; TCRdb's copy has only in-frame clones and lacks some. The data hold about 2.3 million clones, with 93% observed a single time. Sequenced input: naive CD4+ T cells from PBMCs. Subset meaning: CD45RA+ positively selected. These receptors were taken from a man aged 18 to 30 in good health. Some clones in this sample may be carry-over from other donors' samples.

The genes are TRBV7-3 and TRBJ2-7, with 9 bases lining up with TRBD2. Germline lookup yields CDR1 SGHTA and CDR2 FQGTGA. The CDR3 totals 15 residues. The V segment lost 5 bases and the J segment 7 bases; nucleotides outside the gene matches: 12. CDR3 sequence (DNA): TGTGCCAGCAGCCACAACCTAGCGGGAACGGGGGAGCAGTACTTC. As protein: CASSHNLAGTGEQYF.

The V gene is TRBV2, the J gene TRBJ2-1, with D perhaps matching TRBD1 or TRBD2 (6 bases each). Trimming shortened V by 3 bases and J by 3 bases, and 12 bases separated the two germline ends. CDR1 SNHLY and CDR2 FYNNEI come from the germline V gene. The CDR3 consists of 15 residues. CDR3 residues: CASSDSGAGYNEQFF. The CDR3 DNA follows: TGTGCCAGCAGTGACTCGGGGGCCGGCTACAATGAGCAGTTCTTC.

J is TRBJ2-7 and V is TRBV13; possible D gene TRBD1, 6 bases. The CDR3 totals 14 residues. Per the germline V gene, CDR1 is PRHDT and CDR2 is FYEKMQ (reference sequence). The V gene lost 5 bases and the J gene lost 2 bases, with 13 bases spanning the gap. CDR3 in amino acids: CASSPWGQTYEQYF. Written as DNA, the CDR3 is TGTGCCAGCAGCCCTTGGGGGCAAACCTACGAGCAGTACTTC.

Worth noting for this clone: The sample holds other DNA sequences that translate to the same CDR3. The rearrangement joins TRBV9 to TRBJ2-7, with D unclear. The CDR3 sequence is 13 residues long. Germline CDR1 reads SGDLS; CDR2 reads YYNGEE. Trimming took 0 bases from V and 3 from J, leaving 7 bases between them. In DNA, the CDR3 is TGTGCCAGCAGCGTAGGAGGAAGCTACGAGCAGTACTTC. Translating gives CASSVGGSYEQYF.

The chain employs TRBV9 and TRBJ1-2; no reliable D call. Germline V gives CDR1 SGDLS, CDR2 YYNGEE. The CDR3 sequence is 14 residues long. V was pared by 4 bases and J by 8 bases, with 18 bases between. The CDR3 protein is CASSPRRFTLGYTF. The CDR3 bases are TGTGCCAGCAGCCCCCGGAGATTTACTCTGGGCTACACCTTC.

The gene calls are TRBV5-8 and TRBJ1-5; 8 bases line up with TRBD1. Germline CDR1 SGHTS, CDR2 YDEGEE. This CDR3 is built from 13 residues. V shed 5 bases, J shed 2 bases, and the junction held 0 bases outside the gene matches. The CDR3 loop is CASRGQGNQPQHF. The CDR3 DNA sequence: TGTGCCAGCAGGGGACAGGGCAATCAGCCCCAGCATTTT.

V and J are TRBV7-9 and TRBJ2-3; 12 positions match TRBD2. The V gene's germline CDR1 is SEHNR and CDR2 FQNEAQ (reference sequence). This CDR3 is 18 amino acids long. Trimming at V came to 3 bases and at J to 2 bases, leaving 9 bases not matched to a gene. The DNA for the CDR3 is TGTGCCAGCAGCTTTTCGCCTAGCGGGAGGGCATACACAGATACGCAGTATTTT. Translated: CASSFSPSGRAYTDTQYF.

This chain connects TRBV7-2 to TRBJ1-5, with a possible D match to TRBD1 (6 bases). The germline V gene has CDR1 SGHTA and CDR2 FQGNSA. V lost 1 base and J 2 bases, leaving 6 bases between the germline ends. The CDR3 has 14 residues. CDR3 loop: CASSLGGRNQPQHF. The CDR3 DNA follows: TGTGCCAGCAGCTTAGGGGGGCGCAATCAGCCCCAGCATTTT.

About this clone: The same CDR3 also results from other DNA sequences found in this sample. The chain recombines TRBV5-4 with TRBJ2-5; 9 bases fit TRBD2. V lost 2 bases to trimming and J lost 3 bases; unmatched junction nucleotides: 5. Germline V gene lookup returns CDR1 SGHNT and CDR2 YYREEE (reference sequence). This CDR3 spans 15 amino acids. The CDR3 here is CASSLRLAGEETQYF. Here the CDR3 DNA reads TGTGCCAGCAGCTTAAGATTAGCGGGAGAAGAGACCCAGTACTTC.

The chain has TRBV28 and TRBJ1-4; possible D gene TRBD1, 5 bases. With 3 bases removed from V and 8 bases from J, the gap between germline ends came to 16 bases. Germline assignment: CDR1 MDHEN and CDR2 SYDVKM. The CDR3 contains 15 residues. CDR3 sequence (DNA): TGTGCCAGCAGTTTGGGGGGAACGGATGGAGAAAAACTGTTTTTT. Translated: CASSLGGTDGEKLFF.

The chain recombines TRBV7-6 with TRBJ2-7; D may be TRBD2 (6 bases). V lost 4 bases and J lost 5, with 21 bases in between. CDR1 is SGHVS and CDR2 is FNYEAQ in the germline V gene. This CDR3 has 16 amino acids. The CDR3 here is CASSSYTGTSLNEQYF. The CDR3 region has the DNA TGTGCCAGCAGCTCTTATACCGGGACTTCATTAAACGAGCAGTACTTC.

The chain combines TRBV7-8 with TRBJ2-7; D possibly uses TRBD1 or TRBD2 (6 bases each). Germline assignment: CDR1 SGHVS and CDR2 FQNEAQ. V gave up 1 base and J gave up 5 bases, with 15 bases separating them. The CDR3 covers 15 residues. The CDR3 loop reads CASSLEHREVNEQYF. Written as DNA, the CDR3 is TGTGCCAGCAGCTTAGAACACAGGGAGGTCAACGAGCAGTACTTC.

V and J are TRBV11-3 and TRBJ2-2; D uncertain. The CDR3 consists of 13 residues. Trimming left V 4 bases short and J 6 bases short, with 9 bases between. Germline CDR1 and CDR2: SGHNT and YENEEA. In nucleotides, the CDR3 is TGTGCCAGCAGCTCAACGACGTCCGGGGAGCTGTTTTTT. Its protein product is CASSSTTSGELFF.

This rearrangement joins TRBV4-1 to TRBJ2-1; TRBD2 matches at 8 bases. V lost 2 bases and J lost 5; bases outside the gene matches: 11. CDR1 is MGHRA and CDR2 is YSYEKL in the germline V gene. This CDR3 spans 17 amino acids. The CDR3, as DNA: TGCGCCAGCAGCCAACGGGTTGGTCTAGCGGGCAACAATGAGCAGTTCTTC. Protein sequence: CASSQRVGLAGNNEQFF.

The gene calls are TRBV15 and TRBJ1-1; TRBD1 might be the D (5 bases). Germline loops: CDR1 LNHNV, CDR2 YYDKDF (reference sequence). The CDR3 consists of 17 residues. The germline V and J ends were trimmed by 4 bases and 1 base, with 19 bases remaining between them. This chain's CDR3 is CATSKTRIRGGNTEAFF. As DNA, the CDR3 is TGTGCCACCAGCAAGACTAGAATAAGGGGCGGGAACACTGAAGCTTTCTTT.

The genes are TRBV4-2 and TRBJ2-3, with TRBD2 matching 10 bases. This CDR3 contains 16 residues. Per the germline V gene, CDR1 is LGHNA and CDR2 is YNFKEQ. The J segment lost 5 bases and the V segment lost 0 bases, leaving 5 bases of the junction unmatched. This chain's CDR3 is CASSQDGAGGQDTQYF. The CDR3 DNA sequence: TGTGCCAGCAGCCAAGACGGAGCGGGAGGGCAAGATACGCAGTATTTT.

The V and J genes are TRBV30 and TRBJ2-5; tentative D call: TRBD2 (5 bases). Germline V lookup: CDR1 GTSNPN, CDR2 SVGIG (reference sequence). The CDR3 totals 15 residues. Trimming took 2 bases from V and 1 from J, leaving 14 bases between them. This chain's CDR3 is CAWSMRRGFQETQYF. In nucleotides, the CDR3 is TGTGCCTGGAGTATGAGACGCGGGTTCCAAGAGACCCAGTACTTC.

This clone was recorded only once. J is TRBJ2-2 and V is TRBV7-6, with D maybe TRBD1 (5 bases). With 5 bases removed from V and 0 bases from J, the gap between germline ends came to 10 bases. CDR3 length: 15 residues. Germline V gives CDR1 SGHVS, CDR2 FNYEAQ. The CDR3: CASSARVPNTGELFF. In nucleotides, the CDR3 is TGTGCCAGCAGCGCCAGGGTCCCGAACACCGGGGAGCTGTTTTTT. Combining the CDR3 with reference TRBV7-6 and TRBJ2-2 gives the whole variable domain GAGVSQSPRYKVTKRGQDVALRCDPISGHVSLYWYRQALGQGPEFLTYFNYEAQQDKSGLPNDRFSAERPEGSISTLTIQRTEQRDSAMYRCASSARVPNTGELFFGEGSRLTVL.

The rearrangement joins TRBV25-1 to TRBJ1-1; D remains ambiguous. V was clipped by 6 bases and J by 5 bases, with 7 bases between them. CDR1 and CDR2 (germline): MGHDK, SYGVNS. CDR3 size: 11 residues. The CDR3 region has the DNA TGTGCCAGCAGGGGGAGGACTGAAGCTTTCTTT. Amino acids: CASRGRTEAFF. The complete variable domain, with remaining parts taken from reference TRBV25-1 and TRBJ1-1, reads EADIYQTPRYLVIGTGKKITLECSQTMGHDKMYWYQQDPGMELHLIHYSYGVNSTEKGDLSSESTVSRIRTEHFPLTLESARPSHTSQYLCASRGRTEAFFGQGTRLTVV.

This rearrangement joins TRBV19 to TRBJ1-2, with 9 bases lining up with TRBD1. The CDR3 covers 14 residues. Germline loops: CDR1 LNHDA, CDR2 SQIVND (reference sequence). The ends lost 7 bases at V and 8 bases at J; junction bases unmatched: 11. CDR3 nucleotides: TGTGCCAGTAATTGGGACAGGGAGTCGGGAGGCTACACCTTC. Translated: CASNWDRESGGYTF.

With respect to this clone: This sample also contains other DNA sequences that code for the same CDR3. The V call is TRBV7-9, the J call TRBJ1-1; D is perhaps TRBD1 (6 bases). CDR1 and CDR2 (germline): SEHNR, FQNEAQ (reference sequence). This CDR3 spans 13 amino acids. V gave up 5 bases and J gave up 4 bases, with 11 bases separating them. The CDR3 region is CASSPQGATEAFF. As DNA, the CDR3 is TGTGCCAGCAGCCCACAGGGTGCCACTGAAGCTTTCTTT.

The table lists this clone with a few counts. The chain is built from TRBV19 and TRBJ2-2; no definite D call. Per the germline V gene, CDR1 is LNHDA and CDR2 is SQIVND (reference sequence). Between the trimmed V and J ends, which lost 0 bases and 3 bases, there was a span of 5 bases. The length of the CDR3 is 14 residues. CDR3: CASSIERDTGELFF. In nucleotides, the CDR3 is TGTGCCAGTAGTATAGAAAGAGACACCGGGGAGCTGTTTTTT.

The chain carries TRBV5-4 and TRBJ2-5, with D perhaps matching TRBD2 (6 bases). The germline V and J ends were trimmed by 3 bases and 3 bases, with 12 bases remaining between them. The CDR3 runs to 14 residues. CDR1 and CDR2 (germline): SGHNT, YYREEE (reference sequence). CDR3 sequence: CASSSPSGEETQYF. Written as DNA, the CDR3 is TGTGCCAGCAGCTCGCCCTCGGGAGAAGAGACCCAGTACTTC.

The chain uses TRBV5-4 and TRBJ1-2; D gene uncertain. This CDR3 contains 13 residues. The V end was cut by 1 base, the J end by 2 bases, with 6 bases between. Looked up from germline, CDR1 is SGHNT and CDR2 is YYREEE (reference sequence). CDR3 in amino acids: CASSLTPNYGYTF. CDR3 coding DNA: TGTGCCAGCAGCTTGACACCAAACTATGGCTACACCTTC.

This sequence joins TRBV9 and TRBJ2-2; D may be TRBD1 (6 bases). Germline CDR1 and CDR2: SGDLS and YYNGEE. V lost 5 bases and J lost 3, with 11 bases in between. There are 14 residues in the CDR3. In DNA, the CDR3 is TGTGCCAGCAGTCCCAGGACAGACACCGGGGAGCTGTTTTTT. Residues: CASSPRTDTGELFF.

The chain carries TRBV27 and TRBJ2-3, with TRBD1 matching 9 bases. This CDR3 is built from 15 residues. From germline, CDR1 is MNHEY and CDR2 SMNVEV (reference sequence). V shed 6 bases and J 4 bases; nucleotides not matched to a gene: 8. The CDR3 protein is CASSRRTGDADTQYF. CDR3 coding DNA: TGTGCCAGCAGCCGGCGGACAGGGGACGCAGATACGCAGTATTTT.

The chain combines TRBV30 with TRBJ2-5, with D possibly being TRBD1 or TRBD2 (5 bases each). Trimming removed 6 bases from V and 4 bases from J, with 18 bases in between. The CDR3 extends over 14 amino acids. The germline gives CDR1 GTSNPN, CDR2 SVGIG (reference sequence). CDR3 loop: CACSPGRLAETQYF. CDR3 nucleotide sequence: TGTGCCTGCTCACCGGGACGGCTAGCAGAGACCCAGTACTTC.

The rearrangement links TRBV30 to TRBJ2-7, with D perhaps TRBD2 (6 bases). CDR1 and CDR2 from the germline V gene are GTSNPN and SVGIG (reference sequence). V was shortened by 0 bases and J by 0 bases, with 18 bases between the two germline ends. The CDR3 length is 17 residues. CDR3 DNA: TGTGCCTGGAGTGTAAGGGTATATGGCGGGGACTCCTACGAGCAGTACTTC. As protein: CAWSVRVYGGDSYEQYF.